The source of this TCR beta chain is a study of technical replicates of blood from a few donors. The CDR3 length is 16 residues. Germline-derived CDR1 and CDR2 are SGHTA and FQGTGA. The V gene lost 6 bases and the J gene lost 5 bases, with 22 bases spanning the gap. Repertoires were generated with immunoSEQ multiplex PCR, while TCRdb's copy carries only in-frame clones and drops some. The table lists about 100,000 clones, nearly 96% of them singletons. The source of this sequence is a human donor in good health. The chain couples TRBV7-3 to TRBJ1-1; D uncertain. The material sequenced was T cells isolated from PBMCs. The CDR3 DNA sequence: TGTGCCAGCAGATCTCGCATACACCGCGACGGGACTGAAGCTTTCTTT. Protein sequence: CASRSRIHRDGTEAFF.